This TCR beta chain originates from a study of vaccination and CD4 T cells after COVID-19. Study in general: Each convalescent patient was PCR positive for SARS-CoV-2 on nasal swab; 10 or so cases were mild and one severe.

The CDR3 contains 15 residues. Germline CDR1 is MNHNS and CDR2 is SASEGT. Trimming removed 2 bases from V and 9 bases from J, with 14 bases in between. Sequenced with the Oncomine TCR Beta short-read assay was DNA taken from cultured CD4+ T cells. TCRdb reanalysed the PCR reads using MiXCR and keeps one entry per CDR3 protein. The repertoire holds 15,000 to 20,000 distinct CDR3 sequences, less than 60% seen once, with around 2.6% in the top ten. Specified treatment: approximately nine-day PBMC culture with coronavirus spike peptide pools or control peptides (ViraFEST assay). Negative selection enriched CD4+ T cells from cultures at around ten days. With respect to this clonotype: The antigen remains unidentified.

The chain recombines TRBV6-1 with TRBJ1-6; D is unclear. This receptor was identified in a human donor who had recovered from COVID-19. The sequenced sample was CD4+ T cells from blood, cultured in vitro, obtained after SARS-CoV-2 vaccination. CDR3 sequence (DNA): TGTGCCAGCAGTGAAAGGACCGCGCGGGGTTCACCCCTCCACTTT. Protein product: CASSERTARGSPLHF.